The rows below give T cell receptor beta chains drawn from one sample of a study of blood T cell repertoires in COVID-19. Only in-frame clones appear in the TCRdb table, and some are missing; sequencing was by immunoSEQ multiplex PCR. The sample has approximately 200,000 clones, approximately 81% seen once. Sequenced: peripheral blood. These receptors all come from a person aged 70 to 85 with COVID-19, enrolled during active disease. The CDR3 runs from the conserved cysteine through the conserved F or W. Each record gives: CDR3 protein, D gene, V gene, clone size. The D gene is left open where the match is weak. Rows may omit the clone size; those that give it use once, few, many or a size class.

CASSPETGTGIQETQYF	TRBD1	TRBV27	NA
CSASSADLAEYTGELFF	TRBD2	TRBV20-1	NA
CASSPGQQETQYF	TRBD1	TRBV12-3/TRBV12-4	NA
CASSRVFGLSIEKLFF	NA	TRBV4-3	NA
CASSRGWHEQYF	NA	TRBV27	few
CASSQDPRGDNGYTF	NA	TRBV4-2	NA
CASSVDGTVTFF	TRBD1	TRBV9	NA
CASSFSVSGSADTQYF	TRBD2	TRBV5-6	NA
CASGTGTADTGELFF	TRBD1	TRBV9	NA
CASSDRGGVSTDTQYF	TRBD1	TRBV19	NA
CASSLNTGTNYGYTF	NA	TRBV5-1	few
CASSPGTGGAYEQYF	TRBD1	TRBV9	NA
CASSMAGGGTEAFF	TRBD1	TRBV19	NA
CASSLARGFFDNEQFF	TRBD1	TRBV5-8	NA
CASSLTAGGTDTQYF	TRBD2	TRBV7-3	NA
CASSQVSRGSYEQYF	NA	TRBV3-1/TRBV3-2	NA
CASSPLAGSAYEQYF	NA	TRBV4-3	NA
CASSPSGKLFF	NA	TRBV6-5	NA
CASNSLGRDTEAFF	NA	TRBV6-6	once
CASSFSSSYEQYF	NA	TRBV27	NA
CASSVSGGQGLQREQFF	TRBD1	TRBV9	once
CASTWEVNTEAFF	NA	TRBV5-4	NA
CASSQTTVGDEQFF	NA	TRBV14	NA
CASSLASGGAGELFF	TRBD2	TRBV5-4	NA
CASSLVGTPGGETQYF	TRBD1	TRBV5-1	NA
CASSVGGGVQSLAEQYF	TRBD2	TRBV9	NA
CASSDSGQSIQYF	NA	TRBV6-5	NA
CATRGAGQETQYF	NA	TRBV28	NA
CASRTRPSGRWDEETQYF	TRBD2	TRBV5-1	NA
CASSQAGQGHEQYF	TRBD1	TRBV3-1/TRBV3-2	NA
CASSLGSGALNEQFF	NA	TRBV5-5	NA
CASRLNLGGATGELFF	NA	TRBV3-1/TRBV3-2	NA
CASIRVSHNTEAFF	NA	TRBV2	NA
CASSTTGGNQPQHF	TRBD1	TRBV3-1/TRBV3-2	once
CASSLDLQGGYTF	NA	TRBV11-2	NA
CASSQDHLGAFNYGYTF	NA	TRBV4-3	few
CASSFWPEQFF	NA	TRBV28	NA
CASSILDSSQNEQFF	NA	TRBV5-1	NA
CASSLRPSGDTEAFF	NA	TRBV7-8	NA
CAISAILPQSSGQTSVYEQYF	TRBD2	TRBV10-3	NA
CSVRQERGYGYTF	NA	TRBV29-1	once
CATDTGQTYEQYF	TRBD1	TRBV2	NA
CASSLGQGQQETQYF	TRBD1	TRBV5-1	NA
CASGAGLDIYNEQFF	TRBD2	TRBV7-6	NA
CASSLTSGMTEQYF	TRBD2	TRBV27	once
CASSGGGGTPYNEQFF	NA	TRBV19	few
CATSDGRTGGRNYGYTF	TRBD1	TRBV24-1	once
CASSFSGQGVTEAFF	TRBD1	TRBV28	NA
CASSQVAGWGYTF	NA	TRBV14	NA
CASGRTVGSNQPQHF	NA	TRBV19	NA
CSASRLAGGPGDTQYF	TRBD2	TRBV20-1	once
CASSRDRGNNEQFF	TRBD1	TRBV18	NA
CAWSVNLSGYTF	NA	TRBV30	NA
CASSQVRKRLAGSYNEQFF	TRBD2	TRBV3-1/TRBV3-2	NA
CASSLSPGTGSDTQYF	TRBD1	TRBV28	NA
CASSSQREGLGDTQYF	TRBD2	TRBV5-6	NA
CASRVEGNEKLFF	NA	TRBV27	NA
CASSPRQVGTDTQYF	NA	TRBV18	NA
CASSQGVDSNQPQHF	NA	TRBV3-1/TRBV3-2	NA
CASSSGQGYGGTEAFF	TRBD1	TRBV27	NA